These 21 T cell receptor beta chains originate from one sample sequenced in a study of CD8 T cells in ankylosing spondylitis. TCRdb re-called the 5' RACE reads through MiXCR, storing one row per CDR3 protein. The repertoire holds 200,000 to 300,000 distinct CDR3 sequences, with 10% to 13% as singletons. The specimen was blood, either unsorted or a sorted T cell fraction (not recorded which). All receptors come from a male donor with ankylosing spondylitis or in good health (not recorded which).

The table lists this clonotype with a few counts. This chain's CDR3 is CASSRGQGVVTGELFF. CDR3 nucleotide sequence: TGTGCCAGCAGTAGAGGACAGGGGGTGGTCACCGGGGAGCTGTTTTTT. The chain recombines TRBV6-1 with TRBJ2-2, with 10 bases aligning to TRBD1. Germline V gives CDR1 MNHNS, CDR2 SASEGT. The CDR3 consists of 16 residues. The J segment lost 4 bases and the V segment lost 5 bases, leaving 7 bases of the junction unmatched.

This chain joins TRBV5-1 and TRBJ2-7; possibly TRBD1 for D (6 bases). V gave up 0 bases and J gave up 3 bases, with 10 bases separating them. Germline CDR1 and CDR2: SGHRS and YFSETQ. This CDR3 comprises 14 residues. The CDR3: CASSLGGGGYEQYF. Written as DNA, the CDR3 is TGCGCCAGCAGCTTGGGTGGGGGCGGCTACGAGCAGTACTTC. Supplemented by reference TRBV5-1 and TRBJ2-7, the full variable domain reads KAGVTQTPRYLIKTRGQQVTLSCSPISGHRSVSWYQQTPGQGLQFLFEYFSETQRNKGNFPGRFSGRQFSNSRSEMNVSTLELGDSALYLCASSLGGGGYEQYFGPGTRLTVT.

This clonotype was seen repeatedly, ten times or more. The J gene is TRBJ1-1, the V gene TRBV5-1; no reliable D call. Looked up from germline, CDR1 is SGHRS and CDR2 is YFSETQ. The CDR3 runs 11 residues. Trimming shortened V by 5 bases and J by 7 bases, and 9 bases separated the two germline ends. The DNA of the CDR3 is TGCGCCAGCAGGTCAGAGAATGAAGCTTTCTTT. This gives the protein CASRSENEAFF.

This sequence joins TRBV20-1 and TRBJ1-5, with no clear D. The CDR3 loop spans 13 amino acids. Germline V gene data show CDR1 as DFQATT and CDR2 as SNEGSKA (reference sequence). Trimming took 6 bases from V and 3 from J, leaving 12 bases between them. For the CDR3, the DNA is TGCAGTGCGCATCCAGGTACCAATCAGCCCCAGCATTTT. Residues: CSAHPGTNQPQHF.

The chain uses TRBV20-1 and TRBJ1-1; 7 positions agree with TRBD1. The CDR3 is 14 amino acids. Germline values: CDR1 DFQATT, CDR2 SNEGSKA (reference sequence). The J segment lost 4 bases and the V segment lost 3 bases, leaving 8 bases of the junction unmatched. CDR3 region: CSAREEGAGTEAFF. For the CDR3, the DNA is TGCAGTGCTAGGGAGGAGGGGGCTGGCACTGAAGCTTTCTTT.

This clonotype has a count of ten or more. The J gene is TRBJ2-7, the V gene TRBV29-1; D perhaps matches TRBD1 (6 bases). The V end was cut by 2 bases, the J end by 2 bases, with 16 bases between. Germline V lookup: CDR1 SQVTM, CDR2 ANQGSEA. The CDR3 covers 15 residues. The CDR3 DNA follows: TGCAGCGTTGAAACCCATATTCCAGGGGCCTACGAGCAGTACTTC. Translating it yields CSVETHIPGAYEQYF.

This clonotype was picked up a small number of times. V gene TRBV11-2 combines with J gene TRBJ1-2; unclear D gene. The CDR3 consists of 13 residues. In germline, CDR1 is SGHAT, CDR2 FQNNGV. The V and J ends lost 5 bases and 6 bases respectively, with 13 bases between them. CDR3 nucleotide sequence: TGTGCCAGCAGCATATTGGGATCGAATGGCTACACCTTC. It specifies CASSILGSNGYTF. Filled out from reference TRBV11-2 and TRBJ1-2, the complete variable domain reads EAGVAQSPRYKIIEKRQSVAFWCNPISGHATLYWYQQILGQGPKLLIQFQNNGVVDDSQLPKDRFSAERLKGVDSTLKIQPAKLEDSAVYLCASSILGSNGYTFGSGTRLTVV.

V gene TRBV10-1 combines with J gene TRBJ1-1, with 9 bases lining up with TRBD1. V lost 4 bases and J lost 4; bases outside the gene matches: 4. The CDR3 has 14 amino acids. Germline CDR1 reads WNHNN; CDR2 reads SYGVQD (reference sequence). DNA for the CDR3: TGCGCCAGCAGTGGCGGGACAGGGTTCACTGAAGCTTTCTTT. Protein product: CASSGGTGFTEAFF.

Many counts were recorded for this clonotype. The chain employs TRBV21-1 and TRBJ1-6; the D call of TRBD1 is as the table states it, not checked on the DNA. TRBV21-1 is noted as a pseudogene. The CDR3 consists of 15 residues. CDR3 residues: CASRGGSSYNSPLHF. DNA of the CDR3: TGTGCCAGCAGAGGGGGGAGCTCCTATAATTCACCCCTCCACTTT.

In its sample, this clonotype was seen many times. The chain employs TRBV9 and TRBJ2-7, with 8 bases that match TRBD1. Per the germline V gene, CDR1 is SGDLS and CDR2 is YYNGEE. The CDR3 loop spans 15 amino acids. The J segment lost 6 bases and the V segment lost 3 bases, leaving 11 bases of the junction unmatched. CDR3 loop: CASSAYAGGRVEQYF. As DNA, the CDR3 is TGTGCCAGCAGCGCATACGCAGGGGGCAGAGTCGAGCAGTACTTC. Variable domain in full (rest from reference TRBV9 and TRBJ2-7): DSGVTQTPKHLITATGQRVTLRCSPRSGDLSVYWYQQSLDQGLQFLIQYYNGEERAKGNILERFSAQQFPDLHSELNLSSLELGDSALYFCASSAYAGGRVEQYFGPGTRLTVT.

J is TRBJ1-2 and V is TRBV5-5, with D tentatively TRBD1 (5 bases). From germline, CDR1 is SGHKS and CDR2 YYEKEE (reference sequence). The ends were cut back, 4 bases at V and 12 bases at J, with 22 bases in the middle. This CDR3 has 14 amino acids. The CDR3 DNA reads as TGTGCCAGCAGCACCTCTTGGGCGGACATGGGCCACACCTTC. This gives the protein CASSTSWADMGHTF.

This clonotype appeared many times. The rearrangement joins TRBV12-3 or TRBV12-4 to TRBJ1-1; tentatively, D is TRBD1 (6 bases). Trimming took 1 base from V and 1 from J, leaving 7 bases between them. The length of the CDR3 is 14 residues. The CDR3 protein is CASSLGTENTEAFF. For the CDR3, the DNA is TGTGCCAGCAGTTTAGGGACAGAGAACACTGAAGCTTTCTTT.

V gene TRBV20-1 combines with J gene TRBJ1-5; D is unclear. The germline V gene has CDR1 DFQATT and CDR2 SNEGSKA (reference sequence). V lost 3 bases and J lost 2, with 11 bases in between. There are 14 residues in the CDR3. Here the CDR3 reads CSASPPQGNQPQHF. The CDR3 DNA reads as TGCAGTGCTAGTCCCCCCCAGGGCAATCAGCCCCAGCATTTT.

This clonotype appeared many times. The chain links TRBV5-1 to TRBJ2-7; 7 nucleotides align to TRBD1. V shed 1 base, J shed 0 bases, and the junction held 4 bases outside the gene matches. The germline V gene encodes CDR1 SGHRS and CDR2 YFSETQ. The CDR3 consists of 15 residues. CDR3 protein: CASSLTGDRSYEQYF. CDR3 bases: TGCGCCAGCAGCTTGACAGGGGACCGCTCCTACGAGCAGTACTTC.

This clonotype was counted many times. The rearrangement uses TRBV29-1 and TRBJ1-1, with 8 bases fitting TRBD1. The junction had 3 bases not matched to a gene; V was cut back by 1 base and J by 5 bases. CDR3 size: 13 residues. Germline CDR1 is SQVTM and CDR2 is ANQGSEA. The CDR3 sequence: CSVEGTGTTEAFF. The CDR3, as DNA: TGCAGCGTTGAAGGGACAGGGACAACTGAAGCTTTCTTT.

This clonotype came up a few times. The chain has TRBV20-1 and TRBJ2-3; D unclear. V was clipped by 5 bases and J by 4 bases, with 7 bases between them. The CDR3 consists of 11 residues. Looked up from germline, CDR1 is DFQATT and CDR2 is SNEGSKA (reference sequence). CDR3: CSASIPDTQYF. CDR3 bases: TGCAGTGCTTCCATCCCAGATACGCAGTATTTT.

This clonotype has a count of ten or more. The chain carries TRBV20-1 and TRBJ2-3; 7 positions agree with TRBD2. The CDR3 is made up of 14 amino acids. V shed 3 bases, J shed 3 bases, and the junction held 6 bases outside the gene matches. The germline V gene encodes CDR1 DFQATT and CDR2 SNEGSKA (reference sequence). In nucleotides, the CDR3 is TGCAGTGCTAGTTTGGGGGAGGGGACAGATACGCAGTATTTT. Translating gives CSASLGEGTDTQYF.

This clonotype came up many times. The chain couples TRBV10-2 to TRBJ2-2; TRBD2 matches at 8 bases. Germline values: CDR1 WSHSY, CDR2 SAAADI. The junction had 12 bases not matched to a gene; V was cut back by 6 bases and J by 3 bases. CDR3 length: 17 amino acids. This CDR3 reads CASRPGGGAVDTGELFF. The CDR3 DNA sequence: TGCGCCAGCAGGCCCGGGGGGGGCGCGGTCGACACCGGGGAGCTGTTTTTT.

This clonotype has just a few counts. The chain has TRBV7-9 and TRBJ1-1; D is uncertain. V lost 2 bases to trimming and J lost 6 bases, with 7 bases between them. The CDR3 is 12 amino acids. Per germline, CDR1 SEHNR and CDR2 FQNEAQ (reference sequence). The CDR3 is CASSLIGSEAFF. Written as DNA, the CDR3 is TGTGCCAGCAGCTTAATAGGGTCTGAAGCTTTCTTT. Combining the CDR3 with reference TRBV7-9 and TRBJ1-1 gives the whole variable domain DTGVSQNPRHKITKRGQNVTFRCDPISEHNRLYWYRQTLGQGPEFLTYFQNEAQLEKSRLLSDRFSAERPKGSFSTLEIQRTEQGDSAMYLCASSLIGSEAFFGQGTRLTVV.

This clonotype showed up many times. The gene calls are TRBV27 and TRBJ2-5, with 11 bases aligning to TRBD2. V lost 7 bases, J lost 4 bases, and 8 bases stayed unmatched. Germline CDR1 and CDR2: MNHEY and SMNVEV (reference sequence). This CDR3 comprises 15 residues. The CDR3 spells CASNPLAGARETQYF. The DNA of the CDR3 is TGTGCCAGCAACCCACTAGCGGGGGCACGAGAGACCCAGTACTTC.

CDR3 in amino acids: CASSLRTVRPYEQYF. CDR3 nucleotides: TGTGCCAGCAGTTTACGGACTGTCCGTCCCTACGAGCAGTACTTC. V usage is TRBV12-3 or TRBV12-4 and J usage is TRBJ2-7, with D possibly being TRBD2 (5 bases). Trimming stripped 2 bases from V and 2 bases from J, with 13 bases between. The CDR3 consists of 15 residues.